The 9 T cell receptor beta chains listed next were all sequenced from one sample in a study of shared clonotypes between healthy human individuals. TCRdb keeps only in-frame clones here, not all; method: immunoSEQ multiplex PCR. The sample comprises roughly 480,000 clones, 79% of which are singletons, and approximately 12% rests with the top ten. Sequenced input: PBMCs. These receptors were collected from a woman between 35 and 50 years old in good health. Some clones in this sample may be carry-over from other donors' samples.

V usage is TRBV4-3 and J usage is TRBJ1-2; D is possibly TRBD1 (6 bases). The CDR3 is 14 residues long. V lost 1 base and J lost 4, with 10 bases in between. Germline CDR1 is LGHNA and CDR2 is YSLEER. The CDR3 nucleotides read TGCGCCAGCAGCCAAGTCCAGGGGAGCTATGGCTACACCTTC. Protein: CASSQVQGSYGYTF.

The chain employs TRBV4-2 and TRBJ2-1; no clear D. The V end was cut by 0 bases, the J end by 10 bases, with 7 bases between. The CDR3 sequence is 12 residues long. The germline gives CDR1 LGHNA, CDR2 YNFKEQ. CDR3 protein: CASSQDGREQFF. CDR3 nucleotides: TGTGCCAGCAGCCAAGATGGTAGGGAGCAGTTCTTC.

The V call is TRBV7-7, the J call TRBJ2-7; 13 nucleotides align to TRBD2. V dropped 5 bases and J dropped 5; count of bases not matched to a gene: 6. Germline loops: CDR1 SSHAT, CDR2 FNYEAQ (reference sequence). The CDR3 contains 15 residues. The CDR3, as DNA: TGTGCCAGCAGCCCCGGACTAGCGGGAGCCAACGAGCAGTACTTC. Protein sequence: CASSPGLAGANEQYF.

The chain has TRBV28 and TRBJ2-3, with TRBD1 matching 8 bases. The CDR3 is 15 residues long. Trimming at V came to 6 bases and at J to 2 bases, leaving 7 bases not matched to a gene. Germline CDR1 is MDHEN and CDR2 is SYDVKM. This CDR3 reads CASRDRERVTDTQYF. DNA of the CDR3: TGTGCCAGCAGGGACAGGGAACGCGTCACAGATACGCAGTATTTT.

The rearrangement uses TRBV20-1 and TRBJ2-7, with 7 bases identical to TRBD1. This CDR3 has 11 amino acids. Germline V gene data show CDR1 as DFQATT and CDR2 as SNEGSKA (reference sequence). Written as DNA, the CDR3 is TGCAGGGGGGACAGAGCCTACGAGCAGTACTTC. Residues: CRGDRAYEQYF.

For this clone: One junction end disagrees with the germline gene, perhaps due to a read error. The V gene is TRBV28, the J gene TRBJ1-4; D possibly corresponds to TRBD1 (5 bases). The CDR3 has 11 residues. The germline CDR1 and CDR2 sequences are MDHEN and SYDVKM. The CDR3 DNA reads TGTGCCAGCAGTCAAAGACAGACCACCCATTTT. This gives the protein CASSQRQTTHF.

This clone was detected a few times. The chain combines TRBV19 with TRBJ2-7, with D possibly being TRBD2 (6 bases). In germline, CDR1 is LNHDA, CDR2 SQIVND (reference sequence). The CDR3 has 15 amino acids. V was clipped by 3 bases and J by 3 bases, with 15 bases between them. Here the CDR3 DNA reads TGTGCCAGTAGTATTAATGGATTCGGGGGCTACGAGCAGTACTTC. Translated: CASSINGFGGYEQYF.

For the CDR3, the DNA is TGCGCCAGCAGCTTGGTTGCAGGGAGGGCCATTCAGTACTTC. This sequence encodes CASSLVAGRAIQYF. The J gene is TRBJ2-4, the V gene TRBV5-1, with 7 bases matching TRBD2. CDR1 SGHRS and CDR2 YFSETQ come from the germline V gene. This CDR3 is built from 14 residues. With 0 bases clipped from V and 9 bases from J, the junction kept 6 bases outside the gene matches.

The chain couples TRBV6-6 to TRBJ2-1; 11 bases match TRBD2. V lost 7 bases to trimming and J lost 7 bases; unmatched junction nucleotides: 12. Germline-derived CDR1 and CDR2 are MNHNY and SVGAGI (reference sequence). CDR3 length: 16 residues. The CDR3 DNA reads TGTGCCAGCATTCCCGCGGGTAGCGGGAGGGTGAATGAGCAGTTCTTC. Residues: CASIPAGSGRVNEQFF.